Listed below are T cell receptor beta chains from one sample, sequenced in a study of shared clonotypes between healthy human individuals. TCRdb's copy holds only in-frame clones and misses some; the assay was immunoSEQ multiplex PCR. This sample yields 1,400,000 or so clones, of which 98% are seen a single time; around 0.33% belongs to the top ten. Sequencing input: naive CD4+ T cells sorted from blood. Every receptor here comes from a man aged 30 to 45 in good health. Both conserved end residues are part of each CDR3. D genes are given only for firm matches. Not all rows give a size; the values are once, few, many and, for expanded clones, a class.

v_call	clone_size	j_call	d_call	cdr3_nt	cdr3_aa
TRBV29-1	NA	TRBJ2-5	NA	TGCAGCGTTGAGTGGCAGCAAGAGACCCAGTACTTC	CSVEWQQETQYF
TRBV7-3	once	TRBJ2-1	TRBD2	TGTGCCAGCAGCTTAGCCTCAGGACTAGCGGGGACGAATGAGCAGTTCTTC	CASSLASGLAGTNEQFF
TRBV2	NA	TRBJ2-1	TRBD2	TGTGCCAGCAGTGTCGTGGCGGGAGCCTACAATGAGCAGTTCTTC	CASSVVAGAYNEQFF
TRBV7-2	NA	TRBJ2-1	NA	TGTGCCAGCAGCCCGGGCCGATCCTCTTACAATGAGCAGTTCTTC	CASSPGRSSYNEQFF
TRBV7-2	NA	TRBJ2-1	TRBD2	TGTGCCAGCAGCTCAGGGACTAGCGGGGCCCTGGGTGAGCAGTTCTTC	CASSSGTSGALGEQFF
TRBV28	NA	TRBJ1-5	NA	TGTGCCAGCAGTTTACAACCCCCCGGGACTCCCGGTCAGCCCCAGCATTTT	CASSLQPPGTPGQPQHF
TRBV25-1	NA	TRBJ2-7	NA	TGTGCCAGCAGTGAATATATAGTTCCCTACGAGCAGTACTTC	CASSEYIVPYEQYF
TRBV10-3	once	TRBJ2-7	NA	TGTGCCATCACTGACCCACGGAGAGGCTACGAGCAGTACTTC	CAITDPRRGYEQYF
TRBV18	NA	TRBJ2-4	TRBD2	TGTGCCAGCTCACTGGGACTAGCGGACAGGGGCAAAAACATTCAGTACTTC	CASSLGLADRGKNIQYF
TRBV7-9	NA	TRBJ1-2	NA	TGTGCCAGCAGCTTGGGAGGGACACCAGACTATGGCTACACCTTC	CASSLGGTPDYGYTF